Presented here are 30 T cell receptor beta chains from one specimen sequenced in a study of blood T cell repertoires in COVID-19. Profiled with immunoSEQ multiplex PCR; TCRdb holds only in-frame clones, not every one. This sample has 400,000 to 550,000 clones, with about 89% found just once. The sample was peripheral blood. Every receptor here comes from a woman aged 25 to 39 with acute or convalescent COVID-19.

J is TRBJ2-7 and V is TRBV30; TRBD2 is a possible D gene (6 bases). CDR1 and CDR2 from the germline V gene are GTSNPN and SVGIG (reference sequence). V gave up 2 bases and J gave up 5 bases, with 13 bases separating them. CDR3 length equals 13 residues. CDR3 sequence (DNA): TGTGCCTGGAGTTCTGGAGGGCTGGACGAGCAGTACTTC. Protein: CAWSSGGLDEQYF.

This sequence joins TRBV5-1 and TRBJ1-1; maybe TRBD1 (5 bases). This CDR3 has 16 residues. V dropped 2 bases and J dropped 1 base, with 15 bases sitting between them. Germline V gene sequence: CDR1 SGHRS, CDR2 YFSETQ. CDR3 sequence reads: CASSLRYPGENTEAFF. As DNA, the CDR3 is TGCGCCAGCAGCTTACGTTATCCGGGGGAGAACACTGAAGCTTTCTTT.

This sequence joins TRBV29-1 and TRBJ1-1, with TRBD1 as a possible D gene (6 bases). This CDR3 spans 15 amino acids. The V gene lost 4 bases and the J gene lost 2 bases, with 17 bases spanning the gap. Germline values: CDR1 SQVTM, CDR2 ANQGSEA. The CDR3 DNA follows: TGCAGCGTTGTATATGTCAGGGGATTAAACACTGAAGCTTTCTTT. This translates into CSVVYVRGLNTEAFF.

This chain connects TRBV2 to TRBJ2-5; 8 nucleotides line up with TRBD1. This CDR3 has 13 residues. J was trimmed by 7 bases and V by 11 bases; bases with no gene match: 12. Germline V gene lookup returns CDR1 SNHLY and CDR2 FYNNEI. As DNA, the CDR3 is TGTGCCCTCCCGGACAGGGCGGAAGGGACCCAGTACTTC. Its protein product is CALPDRAEGTQYF.

J is TRBJ2-3 and V is TRBV11-2; perhaps TRBD1 as D (6 bases). Germline assignment: CDR1 SGHAT and CDR2 FQNNGV. V gave up 7 bases and J gave up 0 bases, with 14 bases separating them. This CDR3 has 15 amino acids. CDR3 in amino acids: CASTRDIVSTDTQYF. The CDR3 bases are TGTGCCAGCACCAGGGACATAGTTAGCACAGATACGCAGTATTTT.

The V gene is TRBV5-1, the J gene TRBJ1-6; tentatively, D is TRBD1 (6 bases). The CDR3 covers 14 residues. Trimming removed 3 bases from V and 4 bases from J, with 8 bases in between. CDR1 and CDR2 (germline): SGHRS, YFSETQ. This CDR3 reads CASSSGQYNSPLHF. The CDR3 coding sequence is TGCGCCAGCAGCTCCGGACAGTATAATTCACCCCTCCACTTT.

This chain links TRBV7-9 with TRBJ1-4, with 9 bases lining up with TRBD1. The germline V gene encodes CDR1 SEHNR and CDR2 FQNEAQ (reference sequence). The trim removed 3 bases at V and 4 bases at J, leaving 6 bases unmatched. CDR3 size: 16 residues. CDR3 DNA: TGTGCCAGCAGCTTCTCCGGGACAGGGAATAATGAAAAACTGTTTTTT. Translation: CASSFSGTGNNEKLFF.

The V gene is TRBV6-5, the J gene TRBJ1-1; TRBD1 matches at 9 bases. V lost 6 bases and J lost 6; bases outside the gene matches: 11. There are 15 residues in the CDR3. Germline CDR1 reads MNHEY; CDR2 reads SVGAGI. The CDR3 bases are TGTGCCAGCAGGCCCCTGGACAGGGGAATCGCTGAAGCTTTCTTT. This sequence encodes CASRPLDRGIAEAFF.

The chain uses TRBV4-1 and TRBJ2-2; TRBD2 matches at 8 bases. V dropped 1 base and J dropped 4; count of bases not matched to a gene: 20. Germline V lookup: CDR1 MGHRA, CDR2 YSYEKL. This CDR3 is 21 amino acids long. CDR3 in amino acids: CASSQAHGAAGGSVRTGELFF. In DNA, the CDR3 is TGCGCCAGCAGCCAAGCCCATGGGGCGGCGGGGGGTTCGGTTCGCACCGGGGAGCTGTTTTTT.

This rearrangement joins TRBV7-7 to TRBJ2-1, with 13 bases lining up with TRBD2. Germline V lookup: CDR1 SSHAT, CDR2 FNYEAQ (reference sequence). The CDR3 spans 16 residues. The V and J ends lost 3 bases and 7 bases, in that order; junction bases with no gene match: 6. DNA for the CDR3: TGTGCCAGCAGCTTTCGGACTAGCGGGGGCAAGAATGAGCAGTTCTTC. It yields the protein CASSFRTSGGKNEQFF.

This clone showed up just once. This chain connects TRBV3-1 (or the pseudogene TRBV3-2) to TRBJ2-2, with D possibly matching TRBD1 (7 bases). The CDR3 contains 14 residues. Trimming stripped 7 bases from V and 4 bases from J, with 13 bases between. Per germline, CDR1 LGHDT and CDR2 YNNKEL (reference sequence). The CDR3 DNA reads as TGTGCCAGCAAGGAGGGGGCGAGCACCGGGGAGCTGTTTTTT. Its protein is CASKEGASTGELFF.

The chain has TRBV5-6 and TRBJ2-3; D call uncertain. CDR3 length: 16 residues. Looked up from germline, CDR1 is SGHDT and CDR2 is YYEEEE. The ends were cut back, 0 bases at V and 4 bases at J, with 15 bases in the middle. The CDR3 coding sequence is TGTGCCAGCAGCTTGGGATTTAGTCAGGCTTCAGATACGCAGTATTTT. It yields the protein CASSLGFSQASDTQYF.

This clone showed up just once. The chain uses TRBV10-3 and TRBJ1-1, with D possibly being TRBD1 (6 bases). Germline CDR1 reads ENHRY; CDR2 reads SYGVKD. The CDR3 extends over 15 amino acids. With 4 bases removed from V and 6 bases from J, the gap between germline ends came to 18 bases. The CDR3 protein is CAISASSGVYSEAFF. The CDR3 bases are TGTGCCATCAGTGCTTCCTCAGGGGTTTATTCTGAAGCTTTCTTT.

V usage is TRBV9 and J usage is TRBJ2-2, with 8 bases aligning to TRBD1. Germline CDR1 and CDR2: SGDLS and YYNGEE. The V gene end was trimmed by 2 bases and the J gene end by 3 bases; junction bases not matched to a gene: 6. The CDR3 is 16 amino acids. CDR3 sequence (DNA): TGTGCCAGCAGCGTCCCAGGGGGCCTCCACACCGGGGAGCTGTTTTTT. Protein sequence: CASSVPGGLHTGELFF.

The V call is TRBV4-2, the J call TRBJ1-2; D gene ambiguous. Trimming removed 1 base at V and 2 bases at J, with 5 bases between. Germline V lookup: CDR1 LGHNA, CDR2 YNFKEQ. The CDR3 is made up of 13 amino acids. In DNA, the CDR3 is TGTGCCAGCAGCCAAGGGCAAAACTATGGCTACACCTTC. It is translated as CASSQGQNYGYTF.

V usage is TRBV6-5 and J usage is TRBJ2-3, with 10 nucleotides matching TRBD2. The germline CDR1 and CDR2 sequences are MNHEY and SVGAGI. The J segment lost 8 bases and the V segment lost 4 bases, leaving 12 bases of the junction unmatched. CDR3 size: 16 residues. CDR3 in amino acids: CASSSISGGPSGTQYF. The CDR3 DNA is TGTGCCAGCAGTTCCATTAGCGGGGGGCCGTCGGGTACGCAGTATTTT.

The rearrangement links TRBV11-2 to TRBJ2-1; D perhaps matches TRBD2 (6 bases). The CDR3 length is 15 residues. CDR1 is SGHAT, CDR2 FQNNGV, per germline. Trimming took 4 bases from V and 4 from J, leaving 14 bases between them. CDR3 nucleotides: TGTGCCAGCAGCTACGAGCGGGCAGTATACAATGAGCAGTTCTTC. Protein product: CASSYERAVYNEQFF. Drawing the rest from reference TRBV11-2 and TRBJ2-1, the complete variable domain is EAGVAQSPRYKIIEKRQSVAFWCNPISGHATLYWYQQILGQGPKLLIQFQNNGVVDDSQLPKDRFSAERLKGVDSTLKIQPAKLEDSAVYLCASSYERAVYNEQFFGPGTRLTVL.

The V and J genes are TRBV6-5 and TRBJ2-1; 11 bases are shared with TRBD2. Germline V gene sequence: CDR1 MNHEY, CDR2 SVGAGI. The trim removed 5 bases at V and 4 bases at J, leaving 4 bases unmatched. This CDR3 has 15 residues. CDR3 sequence reads: CASSPGTSGYNEQFF. CDR3 bases: TGTGCCAGCAGTCCAGGGACTAGCGGTTACAATGAGCAGTTCTTC.

V is TRBV27 and J is TRBJ2-2; possibly TRBD2 for D (5 bases). CDR1 is MNHEY and CDR2 is SMNVEV in the germline V gene (reference sequence). The CDR3 has 17 amino acids. V was cut by 7 bases and J by 4 bases, with 22 bases left in between. The CDR3 sequence is CASMKSSPDLFTGELFF. The CDR3 region has the DNA TGTGCCAGCATGAAGTCATCCCCGGACTTGTTCACCGGGGAGCTGTTTTTT.

The CDR3 sequence is CASSEGSGIYGYTF. The CDR3 nucleotides are TGTGCCAGCAGTGAGGGCTCAGGGATCTATGGCTACACCTTC. V is TRBV6-1 and J is TRBJ1-2; possible D gene TRBD1, 5 bases. This CDR3 has 14 residues. V gave up 3 bases and J gave up 4 bases, with 12 bases separating them. Germline CDR1 and CDR2: MNHNS and SASEGT.

This clone was recorded once. The chain links TRBV7-6 to TRBJ2-3, with TRBD1 identical over 8 bases. V dropped 5 bases and J dropped 0; count of bases not matched to a gene: 4. The CDR3 is made up of 15 amino acids. Germline-derived CDR1 and CDR2 are SGHVS and FNYEAQ. This CDR3 is CASSPRQGSTDTQYF. CDR3 sequence (DNA): TGTGCCAGCAGCCCCAGACAGGGGAGCACAGATACGCAGTATTTT. The variable domain in full, with the rest retrieved from reference TRBV7-6 and TRBJ2-3, is GAGVSQSPRYKVTKRGQDVALRCDPISGHVSLYWYRQALGQGPEFLTYFNYEAQQDKSGLPNDRFSAERPEGSISTLTIQRTEQRDSAMYRCASSPRQGSTDTQYFGPGTRLTVL.

The rearrangement joins TRBV2 to TRBJ1-5; 8 bases fit TRBD1. The CDR3 spans 15 residues. V lost 6 bases to trimming and J lost 5 bases; unmatched junction nucleotides: 9. The germline V gene has CDR1 SNHLY and CDR2 FYNNEI. The CDR3 loop is CASRGTGSVYQPQHF. In DNA, the CDR3 is TGTGCCAGCAGGGGGACAGGAAGCGTTTATCAGCCCCAGCATTTT.

The V call is TRBV29-1, the J call TRBJ2-5, with TRBD1 matching over 7 bases. The CDR3 totals 12 residues. Germline values: CDR1 SQVTM, CDR2 ANQGSEA. Unmatched junction bases numbered 4, after V lost 4 bases and J lost 5 bases. The CDR3 nucleotides are TGCAGCGTTGTTAAGGGGGCCGAGACCCAGTACTTC. Protein sequence: CSVVKGAETQYF.

The J gene is TRBJ2-4, the V gene TRBV6-5, with 7 bases identical to TRBD1. The CDR3 sequence is 14 residues long. Unmatched junction bases numbered 7, after V lost 10 bases and J lost 1 base. CDR1 MNHEY and CDR2 SVGAGI come from the germline V gene. The DNA of the CDR3 is TGTGCCACAACAGGGGAAAGGGCCAAAAACATTCAGTACTTC. This codes for CATTGERAKNIQYF.

The chain recombines TRBV6-5 with TRBJ1-1; possibly TRBD1 for D (5 bases). Per the germline V gene, CDR1 is MNHEY and CDR2 is SVGAGI. Trimming took 6 bases from V and 1 from J, leaving 15 bases between them. This CDR3 is 15 amino acids long. The CDR3 DNA reads TGTGCCAGCAGAGCCACAGGCCGAGCGAACACTGAAGCTTTCTTT. Encoded protein: CASRATGRANTEAFF.

The chain employs TRBV6-5 and TRBJ2-7; weak D call: TRBD1 (7 bases). Germline CDR1 reads MNHEY; CDR2 reads SVGAGI. This CDR3 region has 14 residues. V lost 0 bases to trimming and J lost 10 bases, with 16 bases between them. CDR3 DNA sequence: TGTGCCAGCAGTTACTCGCGGGACAGTAACTCCCAGTACTTC. This gives the protein CASSYSRDSNSQYF.

The chain couples TRBV5-1 to TRBJ2-5, with 10 bases aligning to TRBD2. Germline loops: CDR1 SGHRS, CDR2 YFSETQ. This CDR3 contains 16 residues. V gave up 4 bases and J gave up 2 bases; unmatched junction bases: 8. The CDR3 sequence is CASSLSIAGGQETQYF. In nucleotides, the CDR3 is TGCGCCAGCAGCCTCTCGATAGCGGGGGGTCAAGAGACCCAGTACTTC.

The V gene is TRBV5-1, the J gene TRBJ2-1; 7 nucleotides agree with TRBD2. Germline loops: CDR1 SGHRS, CDR2 YFSETQ. CDR3 size: 15 residues. Trimming removed 0 bases from V and 9 bases from J; junction bases left unmatched: 9. Here the CDR3 reads CASSLEVAGTGEQFF. The DNA for the CDR3 is TGCGCCAGCAGCTTGGAGGTAGCGGGTACAGGTGAGCAGTTCTTC.

V usage is TRBV19 and J usage is TRBJ1-1, with D possibly being TRBD1 (5 bases). Germline V lookup: CDR1 LNHDA, CDR2 SQIVND (reference sequence). The CDR3 is 13 amino acids. The V and J ends lost 8 bases and 4 bases respectively, with 14 bases between them. The CDR3 DNA reads as TGTGCCAGTCAACCAGGGTGGGGCACTGAAGCTTTCTTT. It codes for CASQPGWGTEAFF.

The chain employs TRBV11-2 and TRBJ2-5, with TRBD2 as a possible D gene (5 bases). CDR1 and CDR2 from the germline V gene are SGHAT and FQNNGV. V lost 5 bases and J 4 bases, leaving 26 bases between the germline ends. The CDR3 is 18 residues long. CDR3 bases: TGTGCCAGCAGCCCACCACCTAGACCGCGCCTCCGGGGAGAGACCCAGTACTTC. Protein product: CASSPPPRPRLRGETQYF.